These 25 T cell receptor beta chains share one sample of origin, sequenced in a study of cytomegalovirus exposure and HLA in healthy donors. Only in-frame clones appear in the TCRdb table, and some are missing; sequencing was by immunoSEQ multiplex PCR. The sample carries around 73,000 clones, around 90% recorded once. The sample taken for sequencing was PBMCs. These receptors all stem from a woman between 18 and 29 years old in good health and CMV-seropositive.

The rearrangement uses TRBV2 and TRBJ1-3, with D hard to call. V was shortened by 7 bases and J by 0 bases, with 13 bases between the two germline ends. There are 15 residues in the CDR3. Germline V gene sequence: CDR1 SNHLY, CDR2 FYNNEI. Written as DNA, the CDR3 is TGTGCCAGCAAAGAGGACTCCAGCTCTGGAAACACCATATATTTT. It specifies CASKEDSSSGNTIYF.

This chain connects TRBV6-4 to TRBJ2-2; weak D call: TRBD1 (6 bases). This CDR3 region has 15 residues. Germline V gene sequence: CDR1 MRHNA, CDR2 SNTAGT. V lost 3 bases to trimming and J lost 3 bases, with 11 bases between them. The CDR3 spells CASSDNEGDTGELFF. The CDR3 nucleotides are TGTGCCAGCAGTGATAATGAGGGGGACACCGGGGAGCTGTTTTTT.

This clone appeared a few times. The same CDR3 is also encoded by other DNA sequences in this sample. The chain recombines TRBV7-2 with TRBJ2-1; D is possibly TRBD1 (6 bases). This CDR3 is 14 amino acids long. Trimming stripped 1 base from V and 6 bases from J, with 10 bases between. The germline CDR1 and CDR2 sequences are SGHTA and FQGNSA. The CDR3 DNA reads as TGTGCCAGCAGCTTAGGGGGCAGGGGCAATGAGCAGTTCTTC. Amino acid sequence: CASSLGGRGNEQFF.

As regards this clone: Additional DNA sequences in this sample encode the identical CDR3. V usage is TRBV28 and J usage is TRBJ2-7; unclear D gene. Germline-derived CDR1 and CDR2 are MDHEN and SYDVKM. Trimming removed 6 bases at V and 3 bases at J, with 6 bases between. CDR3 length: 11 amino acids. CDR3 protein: CASSSYYEQYF. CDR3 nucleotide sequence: TGTGCCAGCAGCAGTTACTACGAGCAGTACTTC.

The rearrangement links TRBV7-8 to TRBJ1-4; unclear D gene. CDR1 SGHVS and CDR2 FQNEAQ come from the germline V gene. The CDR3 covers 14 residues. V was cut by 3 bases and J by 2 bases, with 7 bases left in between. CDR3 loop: CASSLWETNEKLFF. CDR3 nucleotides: TGTGCCAGCAGCTTGTGGGAGACTAATGAAAAACTGTTTTTT. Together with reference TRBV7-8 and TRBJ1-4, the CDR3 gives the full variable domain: GAGVSQSPRYKVAKRGQDVALRCDPISGHVSLFWYQQALGQGPEFLTYFQNEAQLDKSGLPSDRFFAERPEGSVSTLKIQRTQQEDSAVYLCASSLWETNEKLFFGSGTQLSVL.

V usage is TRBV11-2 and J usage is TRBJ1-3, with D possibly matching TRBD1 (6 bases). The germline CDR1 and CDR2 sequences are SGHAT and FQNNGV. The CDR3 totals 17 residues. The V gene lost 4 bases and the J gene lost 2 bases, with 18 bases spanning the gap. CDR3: CASSSRGGQMTGNTIYF. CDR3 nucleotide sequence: TGTGCCAGCAGCTCTAGGGGGGGGCAGATGACTGGAAACACCATATATTTT.

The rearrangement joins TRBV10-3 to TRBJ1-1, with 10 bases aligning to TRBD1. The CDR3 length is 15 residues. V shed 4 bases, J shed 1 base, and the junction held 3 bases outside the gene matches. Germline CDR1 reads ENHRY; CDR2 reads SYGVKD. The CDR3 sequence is CAISVTGGPNTEAFF. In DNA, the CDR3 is TGTGCCATCAGTGTGACAGGGGGCCCGAACACTGAAGCTTTCTTT.

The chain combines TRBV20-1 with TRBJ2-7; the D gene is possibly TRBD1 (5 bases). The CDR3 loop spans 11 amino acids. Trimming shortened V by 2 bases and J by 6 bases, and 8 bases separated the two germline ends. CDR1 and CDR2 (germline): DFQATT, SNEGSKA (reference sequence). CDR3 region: CSARPGIEQYF. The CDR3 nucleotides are TGCAGTGCTAGACCAGGGATCGAGCAGTACTTC.

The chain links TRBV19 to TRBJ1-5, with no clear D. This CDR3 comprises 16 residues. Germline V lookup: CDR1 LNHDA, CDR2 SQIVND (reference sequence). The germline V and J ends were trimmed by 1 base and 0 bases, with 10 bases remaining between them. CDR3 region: CASSIAQKYSNQPQHF. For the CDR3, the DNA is TGTGCCAGTAGTATAGCGCAGAAATATAGCAATCAGCCCCAGCATTTT. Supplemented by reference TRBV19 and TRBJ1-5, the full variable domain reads DGGITQSPKYLFRKEGQNVTLSCEQNLNHDAMYWYRQDPGQGLRLIYYSQIVNDFQKGDIAEGYSVSREKKESFPLTVTSAQKNPTAFYLCASSIAQKYSNQPQHFGDGTRLSIL.

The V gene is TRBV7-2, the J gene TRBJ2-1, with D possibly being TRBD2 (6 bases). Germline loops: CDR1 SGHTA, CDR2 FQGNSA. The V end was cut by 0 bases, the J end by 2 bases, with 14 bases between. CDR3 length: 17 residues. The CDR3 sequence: CASSLAARGATYNEQFF. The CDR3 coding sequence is TGTGCCAGCAGCTTAGCGGCGCGGGGTGCTACCTACAATGAGCAGTTCTTC.

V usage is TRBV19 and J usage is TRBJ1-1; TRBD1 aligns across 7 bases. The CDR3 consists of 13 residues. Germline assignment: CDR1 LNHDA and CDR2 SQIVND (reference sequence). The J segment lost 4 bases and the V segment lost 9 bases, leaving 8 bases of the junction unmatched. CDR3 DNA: TGTGCCAGCCTAATGACAGGGACCACTGAAGCTTTCTTT. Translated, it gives CASLMTGTTEAFF.

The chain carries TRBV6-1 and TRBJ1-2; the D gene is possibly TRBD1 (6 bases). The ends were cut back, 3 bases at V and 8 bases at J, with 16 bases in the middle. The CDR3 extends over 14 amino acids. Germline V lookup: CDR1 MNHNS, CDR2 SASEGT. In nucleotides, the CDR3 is TGTGCCAGCAGTGACGTGGCAGGGGTAGACGGCTACACCTTC. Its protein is CASSDVAGVDGYTF.

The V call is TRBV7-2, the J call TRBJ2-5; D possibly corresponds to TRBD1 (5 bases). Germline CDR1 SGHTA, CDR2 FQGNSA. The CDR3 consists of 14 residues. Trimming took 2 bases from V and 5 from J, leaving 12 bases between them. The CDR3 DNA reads TGTGCCAGCAGCTTAAGGGTCAAGGGGGAGACCCAGTACTTC. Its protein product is CASSLRVKGETQYF. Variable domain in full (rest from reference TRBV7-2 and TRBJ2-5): GAGVSQSPSNKVTEKGKDVELRCDPISGHTALYWYRQSLGQGLEFLIYFQGNSAPDKSGLPSDRFSAERTGGSVSTLTIQRTQQEDSAVYLCASSLRVKGETQYFGPGTRLLVL.

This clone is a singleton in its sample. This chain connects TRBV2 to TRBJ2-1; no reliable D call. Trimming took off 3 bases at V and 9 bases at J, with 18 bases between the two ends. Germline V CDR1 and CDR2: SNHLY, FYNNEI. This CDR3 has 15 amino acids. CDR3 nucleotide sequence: TGTGCCAGCAGTGAGCCGGGTCGGCTAGGTGGTGAGCAGTTCTTC. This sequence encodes CASSEPGRLGGEQFF. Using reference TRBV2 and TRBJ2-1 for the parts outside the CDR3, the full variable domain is EPEVTQTPSHQVTQMGQEVILRCVPISNHLYFYWYRQILGQKVEFLVSFYNNEISEKSEIFDDQFSVERPDGSNFTLKIRSTKLEDSAMYFCASSEPGRLGGEQFFGPGTRLTVL.

The CDR3 here is CASSQVIMGIQRGGLSRETQYF. CDR3 coding DNA: TGCGCCAGCAGCCAAGTTATTATGGGGATCCAGCGGGGGGGCTTAAGTCGAGAGACCCAGTACTTC. The J gene is TRBJ2-5, the V gene TRBV4-1; 10 bases are a match to TRBD2. V lost 1 base and J lost 4; bases outside the gene matches: 24. This CDR3 has 22 residues. The germline gives CDR1 MGHRA, CDR2 YSYEKL.

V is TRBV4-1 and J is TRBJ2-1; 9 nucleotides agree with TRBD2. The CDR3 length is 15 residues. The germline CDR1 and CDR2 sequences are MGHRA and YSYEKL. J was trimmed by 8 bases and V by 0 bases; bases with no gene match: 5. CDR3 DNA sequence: TGCGCCAGCAGCCAAGAGTCTAGCGGGGCGGATGAGCAGTTCTTC. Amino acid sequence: CASSQESSGADEQFF.

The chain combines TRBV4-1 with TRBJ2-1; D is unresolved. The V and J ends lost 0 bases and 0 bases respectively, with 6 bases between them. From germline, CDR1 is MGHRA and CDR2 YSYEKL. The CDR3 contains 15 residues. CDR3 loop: CASSQDTSSYNEQFF. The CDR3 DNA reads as TGCGCCAGCAGCCAAGATACGAGCTCCTACAATGAGCAGTTCTTC.

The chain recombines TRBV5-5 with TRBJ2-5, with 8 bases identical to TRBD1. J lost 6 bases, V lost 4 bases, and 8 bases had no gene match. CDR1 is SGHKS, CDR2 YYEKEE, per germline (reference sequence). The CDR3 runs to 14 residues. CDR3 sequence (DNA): TGTGCCAGCAGCAACGGACAGGGATTAAAGACCCAGTACTTC. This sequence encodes CASSNGQGLKTQYF.

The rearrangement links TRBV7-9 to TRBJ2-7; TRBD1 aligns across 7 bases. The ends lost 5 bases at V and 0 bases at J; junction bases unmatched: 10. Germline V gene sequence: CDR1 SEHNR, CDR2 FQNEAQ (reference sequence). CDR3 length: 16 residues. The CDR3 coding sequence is TGTGCCAGCAGCACCTACAGGGGCCCTAGCTCCTACGAGCAGTACTTC. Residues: CASSTYRGPSSYEQYF.

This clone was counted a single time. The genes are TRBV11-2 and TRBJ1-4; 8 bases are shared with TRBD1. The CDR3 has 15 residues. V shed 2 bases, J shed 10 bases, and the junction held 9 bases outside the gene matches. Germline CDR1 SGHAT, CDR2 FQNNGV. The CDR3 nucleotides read TGTGCCAGCAGCTTATTTTACAGGGGGGCGGTAAAACTGTTTTTT. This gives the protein CASSLFYRGAVKLFF.

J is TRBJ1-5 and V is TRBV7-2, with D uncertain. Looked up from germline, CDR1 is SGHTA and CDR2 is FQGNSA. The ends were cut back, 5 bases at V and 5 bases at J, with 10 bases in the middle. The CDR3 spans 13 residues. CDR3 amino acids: CASSQTTYQPQHF. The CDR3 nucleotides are TGTGCCAGCAGCCAGACAACGTATCAGCCCCAGCATTTT.

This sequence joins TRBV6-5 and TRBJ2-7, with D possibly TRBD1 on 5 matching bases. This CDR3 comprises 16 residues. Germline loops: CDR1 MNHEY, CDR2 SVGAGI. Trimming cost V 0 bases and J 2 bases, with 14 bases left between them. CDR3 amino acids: CASSYSLRALTYEQYF. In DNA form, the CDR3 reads TGTGCCAGCAGTTACTCGCTCAGGGCCTTAACCTACGAGCAGTACTTC.

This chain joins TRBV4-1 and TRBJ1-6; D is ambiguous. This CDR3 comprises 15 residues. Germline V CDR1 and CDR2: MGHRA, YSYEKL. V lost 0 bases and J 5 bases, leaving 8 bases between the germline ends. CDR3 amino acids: CASSQDSTHNSPLHF. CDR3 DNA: TGCGCCAGCAGCCAAGATTCCACACATAATTCACCCCTCCACTTT.

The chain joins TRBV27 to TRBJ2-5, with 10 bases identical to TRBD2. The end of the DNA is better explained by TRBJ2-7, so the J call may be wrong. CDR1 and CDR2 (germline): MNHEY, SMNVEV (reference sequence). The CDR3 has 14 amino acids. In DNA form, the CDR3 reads TGTGCCAGCAAAGCCCCTAGCGGGGGATACGAGCAGTACTTC. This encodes CASKAPSGGYEQYF.

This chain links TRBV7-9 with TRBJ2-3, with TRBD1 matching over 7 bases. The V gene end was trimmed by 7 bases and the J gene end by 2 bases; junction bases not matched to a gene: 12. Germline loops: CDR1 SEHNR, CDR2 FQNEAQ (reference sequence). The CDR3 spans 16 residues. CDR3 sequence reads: CASNLLQGIDTDTQYF. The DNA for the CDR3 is TGTGCCAGCAACCTACTACAGGGGATAGACACAGATACGCAGTATTTT.